This T cell receptor beta chain was retrieved from a study of T cells after yellow fever vaccination. TCRdb independently ran MiXCR on the 5' RACE reads; one entry per CDR3 protein. The sample holds 400,000 to 650,000 distinct CDR3 sequences; about a fifth are singletons and the top ten take approximately 15%. The CDR3 is made up of 13 amino acids. Losses at the gene ends were 8 bases for V and 9 bases for J; bases not matched to a gene: 5. Germline assignment: CDR1 SGHVS and CDR2 FNYEAQ. The sample consisted of PBMCs, taken 20 to 25 days after the first yellow fever vaccination. This receptor was taken from a man aged 18 to 30 who received the YFV17D yellow fever vaccine. The chain combines TRBV7-6 with TRBJ2-1, with 12 bases aligning to TRBD2. This CDR3 is CASPSSGGVEQFF. CDR3 coding DNA: TGTGCCAGCCCGTCTAGCGGGGGGGTTGAGCAGTTCTTC.